Listed below are T cell receptor beta chains from one sample, sequenced in a study of human T cells and chemical hapten exposure. One entry per CDR3 protein, called by TCRdb with MiXCR from the RACE reads. The repertoire holds under 40,000 distinct CDR3 sequences, approximately 10% seen once, with about 28% in the top ten. The material sequenced was whole blood, taken in connection with sensitization to the hapten diphenylcyclopropenone (DPC). The receptors shown here come from a man aged 50 to 60 with alopecia areata. Some clones in this sample may be carry-over from other donors' samples. CDR3s include the opening cysteine and the closing phenylalanine or tryptophan. D genes are given only for firm matches. Size is stated for part of the rows, as once, few or many counts, or as a class when the clone is expanded.

v_gene	d_gene	abundance	j_gene	CDR3nt	CDR3aa
TRBV4-3	TRBD2	many	TRBJ2-2	TGCGCCAGCAGCCAAGAACTAGCGGCTGCCGGGGAGCTGTTTTTT	CASSQELAAAGELFF
TRBV6-2/TRBV6-3	-	many	TRBJ1-1	TGTGCCAGCAGTTTACTCGGGTCAGGACCTGAAGCTTTCTTT	CASSLLGSGPEAFF
TRBV28	-	-	TRBJ1-1	TGTGCCAGCAGCATACCACGGACCGTGGCGGAAGCTTTCTTT	CASSIPRTVAEAFF
TRBV3-1	TRBD1	-	TRBJ2-1	TGTGCCAGCAGCCAGAGGGACAGGGGGCAGTTCTTC	CASSQRDRGQFF
TRBV11-3	TRBD2	many	TRBJ2-2	TGTGCCAGCAGCTTAGTCACAGCGGGAAACACCGGGGAGCTGTTTTTT	CASSLVTAGNTGELFF
TRBV18	TRBD1	-	TRBJ2-5	TGTGCCAGCTCACCCACGCAGGGGGCCGCCGAGACCCAGTACTTC	CASSPTQGAAETQYF
TRBV12-3/TRBV12-4	TRBD2	many	TRBJ2-1	TGTGCCAGCAGTTTAGCTGGGACTAGCGGGAGTTGGAAATCCTACAATGAGCAGTTCTTC	CASSLAGTSGSWKSYNEQFF
TRBV12-3/TRBV12-4	-	many	TRBJ1-1	TGTGCCAGCAGTTTCCGCCCGTTTTTGCAGGGGATGATGAACACTGAAGCTTTCTTT	CASSFRPFLQGMMNTEAFF
TRBV15	TRBD1	many	TRBJ1-4	TGTGCCACCAGCAGAGGGGACAGATCTAATGAAAAACTGTTTTTT	CATSRGDRSNEKLFF
TRBV24-1	-	-	TRBJ1-5	TGTGCCACCAGGGGGGGACACGCAGAGGGATATAGCAATCAGCCCCAGCATTTT	CATRGGHAEGYSNQPQHF
TRBV7-3	TRBD2	once	TRBJ2-7	TGTGCCAACAGCTTAACTCGGGAGGACGAGCAGTACTTC	CANSLTREDEQYF
TRBV12-3/TRBV12-4	-	-	TRBJ2-2	TGTGCCAGCAGGGGGACTGTCACCGGGGAGCTGTTTTTT	CASRGTVTGELFF
TRBV11-2	TRBD2	many	TRBJ2-5	TGTGCCAGCAGCCGTAGCGGGAGCGAGACCCAGTACTTC	CASSRSGSETQYF
TRBV3-1	-	-	TRBJ2-7	TGTGCCAGCAGCCAAAGCACCTACGAGCAGTACTTC	CASSQSTYEQYF
TRBV20-1	-	-	TRBJ1-6	TGCAGTGCTCAAGGGGCAGGGACCTCACCCCTCCACTTT	CSAQGAGTSPLHF
TRBV5-1	TRBD1	few	TRBJ2-5	TGCGCCAGCAGCTTGACAGGGGGCCCCCAAGAGACCCAGTACTTC	CASSLTGGPQETQYF
TRBV6-1	-	-	TRBJ2-1	TGTGCCAGCAGTACGCGGGACCGGAGGGAGTTCTTC	CASSTRDRREFF
TRBV7-9	TRBD1	few	TRBJ1-1	TGTGCCAGCCTCCAAGGGGGCCTGAACACTGAAGCTTTCTTT	CASLQGGLNTEAFF
TRBV5-1	-	once	TRBJ1-1	TGCGCCAGCAGCCCCCGGGGGGATGCTGAAGCTTTCTTT	CASSPRGDAEAFF
TRBV29-1	-	many	TRBJ1-6	TGCAGCGTACGGACGTCGGGAAATTCACCCCTCCACTTT	CSVRTSGNSPLHF
TRBV7-3	-	many	TRBJ1-6	TGTGCCAGCAGCTTAGGGCCAGGGAATTCACCCCTCCACTTT	CASSLGPGNSPLHF
TRBV6-2/TRBV6-3	-	many	TRBJ1-5	TGTGCCAGCAGTAGAACCCGGGAAATAAGTGATCAGCCCCAGCATTTT	CASSRTREISDQPQHF
TRBV7-2	TRBD2	many	TRBJ2-5	TGTGCCAGCAGCTTTGGGGCGGGGGAAGAGACCCAGTACTTC	CASSFGAGEETQYF
TRBV28	-	-	TRBJ1-4	TGTGCCAGCAGTTTATCGGCAGGGGTGGGCGAAAAACTGTTTTTT	CASSLSAGVGEKLFF
TRBV5-4	-	many	TRBJ2-7	TGTGCCAGCAGCTCTCCAGACAAGTACGAGCAGTACTTC	CASSSPDKYEQYF
TRBV2	-	many	TRBJ2-1	TGTGCCAGCTCGGGCGGAGCCTACAATGAGCAGTTCTTC	CASSGGAYNEQFF
TRBV5-1	-	many	TRBJ2-7	TGCGCCAGCAGCTTGGCACAGGCTTCCTACGAGCAGTACTTC	CASSLAQASYEQYF
TRBV28	-	-	TRBJ1-2	TGTGCCAGCAGTACCGGACAACAGGTCTATGGCTACACCTTC	CASSTGQQVYGYTF
TRBV21-1	-	few	TRBJ1-6	TGTGCCAGCTCGACGAGCTCCTATAATTCACCCCTCCACTTT	CASSTSSYNSPLHF
TRBV4-3	-	many	TRBJ2-7	TGCGCCAGCAGCCAACGGCACGGCGAGCAGTACTTC	CASSQRHGEQYF
TRBV18	TRBD1	many	TRBJ2-1	TGTGCCAGCTCTACCCTAGGGACAGGGGCCCAGGATGAGCAGTTCTTC	CASSTLGTGAQDEQFF
TRBV5-1	-	many	TRBJ1-5	TGCGCCAGCAGCTTGAGCGGGAATCAGCCCCAGCATTTT	CASSLSGNQPQHF
TRBV7-2	-	few	TRBJ2-2	TGTGCCAGCGCCGGGGGCTACCTAAACACCGGGGAGCTGTTTTTT	CASAGGYLNTGELFF
TRBV20-1	-	-	TRBJ1-4	TGCAGTGCTAGAGACATACAGGGACCTAATGAAAAACTGTTTTTT	CSARDIQGPNEKLFF
TRBV3-1	TRBD1	many	TRBJ1-5	TGTGCCAGCAGCCAACAGGGGGCGCCTGGTCAGCCCCAGCATTTT	CASSQQGAPGQPQHF
TRBV7-2	-	many	TRBJ1-5	TGTGCCAGCAGCCGACCAGGAGGGCCCCAGCATTTT	CASSRPGGPQHF
TRBV14	TRBD1	-	TRBJ2-2	TGTGCCAGCAGTAGGACAGGCCGAACCGGGGAGCTGTTTTTT	CASSRTGRTGELFF
TRBV28	TRBD1	-	TRBJ2-7	TGTGCCAGCAAGGAGGGACAGGGATTCTACGAGCAGTACTTC	CASKEGQGFYEQYF
TRBV7-2	TRBD2	few	TRBJ2-1	TGTGCCAGCAGCTTAGAAGGCGGGAGGGAACTCTACTCCTACAATGAGCAGTTCTTC	CASSLEGGRELYSYNEQFF
TRBV6-2/TRBV6-3	-	many	TRBJ2-7	TGTGCCAGCAGAGGGCCTGGCTCCTACGAGCAGTACTTC	CASRGPGSYEQYF